This T cell receptor beta chain was obtained from a study of blood T cells in healthy people across ages. Study-level points and caveats: CMV status of donors was not determined, possibly confounding expanded clonotype changes.

Remarks on this clonotype: Antigen specificity is unknown.

Then a second PCR, running about 7 to 11 cycles, was carried out with a sample-barcoded 5' primer and a J-beta primer mix. A template-switch adaptor with 12 random nucleotides tagged each cDNA molecule. Via MiXCR, TCRdb re-called the 5' RACE reads, giving one row per CDR3 protein. The sample holds approximately 1.5 million distinct CDR3 sequences, about 31% seen once. The ends lost 5 bases at V and 2 bases at J; junction bases unmatched: 3. Germline CDR1 reads SGHVS; CDR2 reads FQNEAQ. The CDR3 has 15 residues. The sequencing sample was made of blood. The source of this sequence is a woman younger than 45 in good health. V gene TRBV7-8 combines with J gene TRBJ1-5, with 10 positions matching TRBD1. The CDR3 sequence: CASSTGQGRNQPQHF. CDR3 DNA: TGTGCCAGCAGCACGGGACAGGGGCGCAATCAGCCCCAGCATTTT.